The sequence of this T cell receptor beta chain was determined in a study of T cells in tumors after PD-1 blockade. Study-wide context: Patients had no prior checkpoint blockade, systemic immunosuppressants, or anti-cancer therapy within 4 weeks.

Trimming at V came to 4 bases and at J to 7 bases, leaving 4 bases not matched to a gene. CDR1 GTSNPN and CDR2 SVGIG come from the germline V gene (reference sequence). This CDR3 region has 12 residues. The method was immunoSEQ multiplex PCR; TCRdb's version includes in-frame clones alone and lacks a portion of them. The table has roughly 35,000 clones, 73% seen once. The chain links TRBV30 to TRBJ2-7; 10 bases agree with TRBD2. This clonotype was obtained from a human donor with basal cell carcinoma. The sample in question was PBMCs, obtained after anti-PD-1 treatment. This CDR3 is CAWNEREGEQYF. The CDR3 DNA is TGTGCCTGGAATGAGCGGGAGGGAGAGCAGTACTTC.